These 7 T cell receptor beta chains share one sample of origin, sequenced in a study of beta chain features in type 1 diabetes. Sequenced material consisted of expressed TCRB transcripts (all of the isolated RNA was reverse transcribed). Using immunoSEQ multiplex PCR, the repertoire was profiled, and TCRdb retains in-frame clones only, with some absent. The top ten hold more than 1.5% of the sample, which has around 41,000 clones, over 50% seen once. No antigens are known for them. Points from the study as a whole: Shortening of TCRB CDR3s, moderate but significant, appeared in all four CD4+ subsets of Type 1 diabetes patients.

Specimen: Tregs from blood. The receptors derive from a man aged 25 to 40 with type 1 diabetes. Some clones in this sample may be carry-over from other donors' samples.

This rearrangement joins TRBV5-4 to TRBJ2-5, with 14 bases matching TRBD2. V shed 4 bases and J 5 bases; nucleotides not matched to a gene: 10. Per germline, CDR1 SGHNT and CDR2 YYREEE (reference sequence). The length of the CDR3 is 17 residues. The CDR3 region has the DNA TGTGCCAGCAGCCCTGGACTAGCGGGGGGACCGTCGGAGACCCAGTACTTC. This translates into CASSPGLAGGPSETQYF.

The table lists this clone with a few counts. This sequence joins TRBV6-1 and TRBJ2-1; tentatively, D is TRBD1 (5 bases). The germline V and J ends were trimmed by 7 bases and 0 bases, with 13 bases remaining between them. The V gene's germline CDR1 is MNHNS and CDR2 SASEGT. This CDR3 is 15 amino acids long. The CDR3 protein is CASIMGRSSYNEQFF. The CDR3 coding sequence is TGTGCCAGCATTATGGGGCGTAGCTCCTACAATGAGCAGTTCTTC.

The chain links TRBV28 to TRBJ1-4, with D perhaps matching TRBD1 (6 bases). The V gene's germline CDR1 is MDHEN and CDR2 SYDVKM. V shed 6 bases and J shed 2 bases, with 13 bases lying between them. CDR3 size: 15 residues. The CDR3 nucleotides are TGTGCCAGCAGCTTCTTCCAGGGGACTAATGAAAAACTGTTTTTT. It specifies CASSFFQGTNEKLFF.

This clone was picked up a small number of times. The V call is TRBV28, the J call TRBJ2-1; the D gene is possibly TRBD1 (5 bases). The V end was cut by 5 bases, the J end by 9 bases, with 20 bases between. CDR3 size: 15 residues. CDR1 MDHEN and CDR2 SYDVKM come from the germline V gene. The CDR3 is CASSPRARSGREQFF. The CDR3 DNA sequence: TGTGCCAGCAGTCCCAGGGCTCGTTCCGGACGTGAGCAGTTCTTC.

This chain uses TRBV7-2 with TRBJ1-3; the D is unclear. Between the trimmed V and J ends, which lost 5 bases and 0 bases, there was a span of 5 bases. Germline V lookup: CDR1 SGHTA, CDR2 FQGNSA. This CDR3 has 13 residues. For the CDR3, the DNA is TGTGCCAGCAGCCTAAGCTCTGGAAACACCATATATTTT. Translating gives CASSLSSGNTIYF.

The rearrangement joins TRBV29-1 to TRBJ2-3; D gene uncertain. V dropped 4 bases and J dropped 2 bases, with 7 bases sitting between them. Per germline, CDR1 SQVTM and CDR2 ANQGSEA. The CDR3 is 12 amino acids. The CDR3: CSVAVATDTQYF. The CDR3 DNA reads as TGCAGCGTTGCGGTAGCCACAGATACGCAGTATTTT.

The chain recombines TRBV30 with TRBJ2-5; D gene unclear. Near its end, the DNA agrees better with TRBJ2-7, so the J call may be wrong. The CDR3 sequence is 12 residues long. Germline V lookup: CDR1 GTSNPN, CDR2 SVGIG (reference sequence). As DNA, the CDR3 is TGTGCCTGGTCCCTCGGCGGCTACGAGCAGTACTTC. As protein: CAWSLGGYEQYF.